The sequence of this T cell receptor (beta chain) was determined in a study of T cell responses to AZD1222 COVID-19 vaccine. Study outcomes and limitations: Baseline testing showed seropositivity in only a handful of AZD1222 recipients.

This clone was seen a single time. Its matching antigen is unknown. Only in-frame clones appear in the TCRdb table, and some are missing; sequencing was by immunoSEQ multiplex PCR. The table lists roughly 200,000 clones, roughly 91% of them singletons, with more than 0.85% in the top ten. Unmatched junction bases numbered 12, after V lost 5 bases and J lost 2 bases. CDR1 and CDR2 from the germline V gene are SGHAT and FQNNGV. The CDR3 is made up of 16 amino acids. The source of this sequence is an adult who received the MenACWY meningococcal vaccine as a control. The sample here was peripheral blood, taken 28 days after the second dose of the MenACWY control vaccine. The chain joins TRBV11-2 to TRBJ2-7; 7 positions match TRBD2. DNA of the CDR3: TGTGCCAGCAGCCCCTCCCGTGGACTAGGGGCCTACGAGCAGTACTTC. Its translation is CASSPSRGLGAYEQYF.